This T cell receptor (beta chain) was sequenced during a study of blood T cell repertoires in COVID-19. Looking at the study overall: Sources were T cells, B-cell-depleted T cells, or PBMCs; the material itself was cDNA or gDNA.

For this clone: The DNA is omitted, as the CDR3 cannot be located on it reliably, and the CDR3 follows TCRdb's listing.

Some clones are missing from TCRdb's copy, which holds only in-frame ones; the method was immunoSEQ multiplex PCR. This sample yields about 200,000 clones, of which roughly 90% are seen a single time; roughly 1.6% belongs to the top ten. The CDR3 spans 17 amino acids, including both terminal residues. Per germline, CDR1 SGHVS and CDR2 FQNEAQ. The sequenced sample was peripheral blood. The clonotype was recovered from a man between 18 and 35 years old with active or convalescent COVID-19. The rearrangement joins TRBV7-8 to TRBJ1-2; no DNA check was done on the table's D call, TRBD1. The CDR3 loop reads CASSLALIFGQGYGYTF.